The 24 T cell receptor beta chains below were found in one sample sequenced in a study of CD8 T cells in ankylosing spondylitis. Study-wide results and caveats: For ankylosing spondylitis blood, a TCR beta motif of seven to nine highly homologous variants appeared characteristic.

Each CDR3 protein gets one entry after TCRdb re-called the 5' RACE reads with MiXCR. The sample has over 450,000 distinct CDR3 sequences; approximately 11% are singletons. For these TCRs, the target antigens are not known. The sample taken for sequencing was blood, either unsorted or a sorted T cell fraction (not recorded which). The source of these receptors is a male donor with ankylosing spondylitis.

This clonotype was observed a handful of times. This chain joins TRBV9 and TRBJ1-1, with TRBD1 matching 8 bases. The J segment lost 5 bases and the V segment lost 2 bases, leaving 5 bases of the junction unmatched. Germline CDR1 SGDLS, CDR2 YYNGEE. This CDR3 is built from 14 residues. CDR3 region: CASSVGQGRTEAFF. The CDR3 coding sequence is TGTGCCAGCAGCGTCGGACAGGGACGGACTGAAGCTTTCTTT. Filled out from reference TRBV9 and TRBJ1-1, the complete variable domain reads DSGVTQTPKHLITATGQRVTLRCSPRSGDLSVYWYQQSLDQGLQFLIQYYNGEERAKGNILERFSAQQFPDLHSELNLSSLELGDSALYFCASSVGQGRTEAFFGQGTRLTVV.

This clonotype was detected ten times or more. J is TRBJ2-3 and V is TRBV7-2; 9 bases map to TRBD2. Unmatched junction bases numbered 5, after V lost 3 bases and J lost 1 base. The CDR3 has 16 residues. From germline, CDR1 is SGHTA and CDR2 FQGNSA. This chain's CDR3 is CASSFSSGVRTDTQYF. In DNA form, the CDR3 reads TGTGCCAGCAGCTTCTCTAGCGGGGTGCGCACAGATACGCAGTATTTT.

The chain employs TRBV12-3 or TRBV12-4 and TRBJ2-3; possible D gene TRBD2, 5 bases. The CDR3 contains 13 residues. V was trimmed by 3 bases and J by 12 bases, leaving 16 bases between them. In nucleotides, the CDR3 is TGTGCCAGCAGTTTTAGTGGACTCACGCGCCAGTATTTT. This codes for CASSFSGLTRQYF.

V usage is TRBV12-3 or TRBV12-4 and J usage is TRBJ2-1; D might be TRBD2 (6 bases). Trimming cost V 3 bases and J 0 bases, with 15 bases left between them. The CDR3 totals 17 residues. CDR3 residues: CASSLPVARDSYNEQFF. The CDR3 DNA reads TGTGCCAGCAGTTTGCCGGTCGCGCGGGACTCCTACAATGAGCAGTTCTTC.

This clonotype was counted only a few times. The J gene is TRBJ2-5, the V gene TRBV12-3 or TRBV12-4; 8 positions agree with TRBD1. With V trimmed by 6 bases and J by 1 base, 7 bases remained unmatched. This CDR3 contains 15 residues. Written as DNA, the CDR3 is TGTGCCAGCAGCCCGGGACAGGCGACCCAAGAGACCCAGTACTTC. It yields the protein CASSPGQATQETQYF.

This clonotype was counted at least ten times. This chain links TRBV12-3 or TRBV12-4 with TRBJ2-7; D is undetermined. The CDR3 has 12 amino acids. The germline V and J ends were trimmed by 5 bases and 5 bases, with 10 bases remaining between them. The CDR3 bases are TGTGCCAGCAGTCCGGAGTATCACGAGCAGTACGTC. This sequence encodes CASSPEYHEQYV.

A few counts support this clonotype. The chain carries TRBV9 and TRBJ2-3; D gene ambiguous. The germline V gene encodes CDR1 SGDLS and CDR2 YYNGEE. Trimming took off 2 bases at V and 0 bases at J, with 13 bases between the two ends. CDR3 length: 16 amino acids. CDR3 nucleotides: TGTGCCAGCAGCGTCGGTACGGGCTCTAGCACAGATACGCAGTATTTT. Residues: CASSVGTGSSTDTQYF.

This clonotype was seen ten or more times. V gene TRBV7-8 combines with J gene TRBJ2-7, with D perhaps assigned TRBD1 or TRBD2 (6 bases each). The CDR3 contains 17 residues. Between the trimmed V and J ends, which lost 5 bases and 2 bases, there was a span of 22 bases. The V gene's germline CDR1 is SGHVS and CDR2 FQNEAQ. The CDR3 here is CASSLPLGGGGTYEQYF. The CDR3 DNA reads TGTGCCAGCAGCCTCCCATTAGGGGGAGGAGGAACCTACGAGCAGTACTTC.

DNA for the CDR3: TGTGCCAGCAGCTTGAAGGGGCGGCCAACTAATGAAAAACTGTTTTTT. It translates to CASSLKGRPTNEKLFF. The chain carries TRBV7-9 and TRBJ1-4, with D tentatively TRBD1 (5 bases). The CDR3 loop spans 16 amino acids. The germline V gene encodes CDR1 SEHNR and CDR2 FQNEAQ (reference sequence). With 3 bases removed from V and 0 bases from J, the gap between germline ends came to 11 bases.

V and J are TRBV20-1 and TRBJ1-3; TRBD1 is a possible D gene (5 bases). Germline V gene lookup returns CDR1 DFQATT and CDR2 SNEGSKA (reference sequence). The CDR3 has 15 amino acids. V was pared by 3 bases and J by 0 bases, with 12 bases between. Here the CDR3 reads CSARGLGPSGNTIYF. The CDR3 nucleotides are TGCAGTGCTAGGGGTTTGGGACCCTCTGGAAACACCATATATTTT.

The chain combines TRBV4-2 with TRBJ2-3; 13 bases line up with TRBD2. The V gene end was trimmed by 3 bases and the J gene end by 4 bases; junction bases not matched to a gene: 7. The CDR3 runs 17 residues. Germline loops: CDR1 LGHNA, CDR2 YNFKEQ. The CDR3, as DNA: TGTGCCAGCAGCCACGGGACTAGCGGGACCCTGCCAGATACGCAGTATTTT. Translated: CASSHGTSGTLPDTQYF.

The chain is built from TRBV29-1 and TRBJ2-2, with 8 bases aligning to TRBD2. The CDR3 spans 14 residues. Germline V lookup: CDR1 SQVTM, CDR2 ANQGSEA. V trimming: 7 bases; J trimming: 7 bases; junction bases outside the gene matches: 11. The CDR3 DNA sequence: TGCAGCGCCCTAGGAGGAGCGGGAGTCGGGGAGCTGTTTTTT. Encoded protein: CSALGGAGVGELFF.

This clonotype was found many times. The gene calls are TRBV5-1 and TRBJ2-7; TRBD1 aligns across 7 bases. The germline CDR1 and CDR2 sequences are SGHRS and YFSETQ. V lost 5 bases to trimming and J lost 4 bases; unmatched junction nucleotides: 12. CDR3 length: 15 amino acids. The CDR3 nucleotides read TGCGCCAGCAGTCAAGGGGGCGTTCCGGAATACGAGCAGTACTTC. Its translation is CASSQGGVPEYEQYF.

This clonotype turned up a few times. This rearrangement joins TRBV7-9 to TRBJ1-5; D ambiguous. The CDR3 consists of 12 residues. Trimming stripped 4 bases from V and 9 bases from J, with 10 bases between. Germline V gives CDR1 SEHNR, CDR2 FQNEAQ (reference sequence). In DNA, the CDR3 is TGTGCCAGCAGCTCGATTATTGGGCCCCAGCATTTT. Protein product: CASSSIIGPQHF.

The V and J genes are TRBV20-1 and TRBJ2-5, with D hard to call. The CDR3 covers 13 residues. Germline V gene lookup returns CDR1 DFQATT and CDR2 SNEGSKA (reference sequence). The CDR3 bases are TGCAGCCCGACGCGGCAGTACCAAGAGACCCAGTACTTC. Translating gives CSPTRQYQETQYF.

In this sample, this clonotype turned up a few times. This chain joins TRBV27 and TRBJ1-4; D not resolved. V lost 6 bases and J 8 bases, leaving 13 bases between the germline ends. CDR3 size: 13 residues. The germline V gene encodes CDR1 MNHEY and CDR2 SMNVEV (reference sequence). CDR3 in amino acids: CASSVIRGEKLFF. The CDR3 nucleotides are TGTGCCAGCAGCGTAATCCGAGGGGAAAAACTGTTTTTT.

The CDR3 is CSARDRGVYSPLHF. Written as DNA, the CDR3 is TGCAGTGCTAGAGATCGGGGGGTTTATTCACCCCTCCACTTT. The chain employs TRBV20-1 and TRBJ1-6; tentatively, D is TRBD1 (5 bases). V shed 0 bases and J shed 8 bases, with 11 bases lying between them. Germline V gene lookup returns CDR1 DFQATT and CDR2 SNEGSKA (reference sequence). This CDR3 comprises 14 residues.

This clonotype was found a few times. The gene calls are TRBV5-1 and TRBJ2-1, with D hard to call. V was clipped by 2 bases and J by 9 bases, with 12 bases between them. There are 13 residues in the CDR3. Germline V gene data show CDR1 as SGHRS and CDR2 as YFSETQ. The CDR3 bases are TGCGCCAGCAGCTTAATGGGGAACGGTGAGCAGTTCTTC. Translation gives CASSLMGNGEQFF.

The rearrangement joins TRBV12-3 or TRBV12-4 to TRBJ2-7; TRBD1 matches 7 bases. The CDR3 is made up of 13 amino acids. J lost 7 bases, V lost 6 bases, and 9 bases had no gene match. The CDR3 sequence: CASRRDSHGEQYV. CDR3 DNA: TGTGCCAGCAGGAGGGACAGCCACGGGGAGCAGTACGTC.

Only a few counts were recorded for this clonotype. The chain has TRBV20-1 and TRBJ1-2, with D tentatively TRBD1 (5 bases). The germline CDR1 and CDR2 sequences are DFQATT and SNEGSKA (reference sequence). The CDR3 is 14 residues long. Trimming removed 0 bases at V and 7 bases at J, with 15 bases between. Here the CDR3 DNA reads TGCAGTGCTAGAGATCGGGCCAGGGTGGCTGGCTACACCTTC. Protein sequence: CSARDRARVAGYTF.

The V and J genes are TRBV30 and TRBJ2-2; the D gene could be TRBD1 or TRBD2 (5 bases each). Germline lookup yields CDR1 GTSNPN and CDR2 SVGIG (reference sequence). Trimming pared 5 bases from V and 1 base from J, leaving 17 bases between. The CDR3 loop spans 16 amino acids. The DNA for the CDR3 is TGTGCCTGGGCGACCCGGGGCAGCCAGAACACCGGGGAGCTGTTTTTT. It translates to CAWATRGSQNTGELFF.

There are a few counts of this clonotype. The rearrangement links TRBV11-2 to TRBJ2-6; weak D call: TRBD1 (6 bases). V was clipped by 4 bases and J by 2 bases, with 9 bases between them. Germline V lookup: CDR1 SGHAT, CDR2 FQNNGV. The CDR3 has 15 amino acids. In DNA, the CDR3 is TGTGCCAGCAGCTCGTCAGGGGCTGGGGCCAACGTCCTGACTTTC. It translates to CASSSSGAGANVLTF.

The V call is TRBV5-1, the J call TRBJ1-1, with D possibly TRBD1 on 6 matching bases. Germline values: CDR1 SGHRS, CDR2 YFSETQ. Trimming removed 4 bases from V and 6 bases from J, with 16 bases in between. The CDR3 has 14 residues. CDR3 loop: CASSPVADRSEAFF. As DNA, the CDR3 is TGCGCCAGCAGCCCGGTTGCAGACAGGTCTGAAGCTTTCTTT.

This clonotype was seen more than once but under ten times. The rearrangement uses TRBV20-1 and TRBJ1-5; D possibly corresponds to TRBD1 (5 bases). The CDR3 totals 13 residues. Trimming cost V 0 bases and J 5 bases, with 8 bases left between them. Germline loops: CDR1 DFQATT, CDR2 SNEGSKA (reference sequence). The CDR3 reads CSARDLRDQPQHF. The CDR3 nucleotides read TGCAGTGCTAGAGACCTCAGGGATCAGCCCCAGCATTTT.